A selection of T cell receptor beta chains follows, all from one sample in a study of blood T cell repertoires in COVID-19. The protocol was immunoSEQ multiplex PCR, while the TCRdb copy is restricted to in-frame clones and leaves out a portion. The sample lists some 180,000 clones, roughly 78% occurring once. The sample was peripheral blood. The receptors were gathered from an elderly woman with active or convalescent COVID-19. The CDR3 runs from the conserved cysteine through the conserved F or W. D genes are given only for firm matches. Not every row has a clone size; where given, it reads once, few, many or a size class.

v_call	j_call	clone_size	cdr3_length	d_call	cdr3_nt	cdr3_aa
TRBV5-1	TRBJ2-2	-	15	TRBD1	TGCGCCAGCAGCAAGAGGGACAGGGGCGCCGGGGAGCTGTTTTTT	CASSKRDRGAGELFF
TRBV5-8	TRBJ1-6	-	16	TRBD1	TGTGCCAGCAGCTTGCGGGGACAGAACTATAATTCACCCCTCCACTTT	CASSLRGQNYNSPLHF
TRBV4-2	TRBJ2-1	-	16	TRBD1	TGTGCCAGCAGCCAACAACGGACAGGGGGATACAATGAGCAGTTCTTC	CASSQQRTGGYNEQFF
TRBV4-1	TRBJ2-3	-	16	TRBD2	TGCGCCAGCAGCCGCAGTCAAGCGGGGGAATTGGATACGCAGTATTTT	CASSRSQAGELDTQYF
TRBV3-1/TRBV3-2	TRBJ1-1	-	17	TRBD1	TGTGCCAGCAGCCAAGATCTCGCGACAGGGTCGGACACTGAAGCTTTCTTT	CASSQDLATGSDTEAFF
TRBV12-3/TRBV12-4	TRBJ1-1	-	13	-	TGTGCCAGCAGTTTAGGCAGGGACACTGAAGCTTTCTTT	CASSLGRDTEAFF
TRBV14	TRBJ1-1	-	14	TRBD1	TGTGCCAGCAGCCAGGCAGGGGGGCTGGCTGAAGCTTTCTTT	CASSQAGGLAEAFF
TRBV7-3	TRBJ2-2	-	14	-	TGTGCCAGCAGCTTAACCCGCGGGCGCGGGGAGCTGTTTTTT	CASSLTRGRGELFF
TRBV6-2/TRBV6-3	TRBJ2-7	few	13	-	TGTGCCAGCAGTCACTATGAGCACTACGAGCAGTACTTC	CASSHYEHYEQYF
TRBV6-4	TRBJ2-7	-	15	TRBD2	TGTGCCAGCAGTGTTTCTAGCGGGGGAGTCTACGAGCAGTACTTC	CASSVSSGGVYEQYF
TRBV7-8	TRBJ2-7	few	14	-	TGTGCCAGCAGCCCTTTGGCAGGGGTTCCCGAGCAGTACTTC	CASSPLAGVPEQYF
TRBV6-4	TRBJ1-5	-	13	-	TGTGCCAGCAGTACAGGGTGGCATCAGCCCCAGCATTTT	CASSTGWHQPQHF
TRBV10-3	TRBJ2-7	-	16	TRBD1	TGTGCCATCAGTGAGTCGGGGACAGGGGGCTTCGGGGAGCAGTACTTC	CAISESGTGGFGEQYF
TRBV27	TRBJ2-1	-	15	-	TGTGCCAGCAGAGGAGACCGGAGCTCCTACAATGAGCAGTTCTTC	CASRGDRSSYNEQFF
TRBV25-1	TRBJ1-3	-	15	-	TGTGCCAGCAGTGATCCCAGGGCCTCTGGAAACACCATATATTTT	CASSDPRASGNTIYF
TRBV9	TRBJ2-1	-	14	TRBD2	TGTGCCAGCAGCGTGACGACTAGCGGGGGGATGCCGTTCTTC	CASSVTTSGGMPFF
TRBV9	TRBJ1-6	few	15	-	TGTGCCAGCAGCGCCAACCCAGGGGCTGGTTCACCCCTCCACTTT	CASSANPGAGSPLHF
TRBV5-1	TRBJ2-5	-	17	TRBD2	TGCGCCAGCAGCTGGAACCCCCCTAGCGGGGCGGGGGAGACCCAGTACTTC	CASSWNPPSGAGETQYF
TRBV5-1	TRBJ2-1	few	14	TRBD1	TGCGCCAGTCGACCGGGACAGACCTACAATGAGCAGTTCTTC	CASRPGQTYNEQFF
TRBV18	TRBJ2-1	-	16	TRBD2	TGTGCCAGCTCAATACATACGGGGGGCTCCTACAATGAGCAGTTCTTC	CASSIHTGGSYNEQFF
TRBV10-3	TRBJ1-2	-	14	TRBD1	TGTGCCATCAGTGATGGGACAGGGGGCCTTGGCTACACCTTC	CAISDGTGGLGYTF
TRBV2	TRBJ2-3	-	12	-	TGTGCCTTGGCCCCGCGCACAGATACGCAGTATTTT	CALAPRTDTQYF
TRBV18	TRBJ1-1	-	13	-	TGTGCCAGCTCACATCGGACAGCTGCTGAAGCTTTCTTT	CASSHRTAAEAFF
TRBV19	TRBJ2-5	-	17	TRBD2	TGTGCCAGTAGTCCCCCTCGAGGCGGGGGGGTCCAAGAGACCCAGTACTTC	CASSPPRGGGVQETQYF
TRBV2	TRBJ2-7	-	16	-	TGTGCCAGCAGTTCCAAGGAGACAGCTTCCCCCGACCCGCAGTACTTC	CASSSKETASPDPQYF
TRBV3-1/TRBV3-2	TRBJ2-3	-	17	TRBD2	TGTGCCAGCAGCGGACTAGCGGGGGGGCGGGGCACAGATACGCAGTATTTT	CASSGLAGGRGTDTQYF
TRBV3-1/TRBV3-2	TRBJ1-4	once	15	-	TGTGCCAGCAGCCAATCCCGGGGGGGTGGAGGAAAACTGTTTTTT	CASSQSRGGGGKLFF
TRBV30	TRBJ1-6	-	14	TRBD1	TGTGCCTGGAGCACAGGGGCGCGGGATTCACCCCTCCACTTT	CAWSTGARDSPLHF
TRBV27	TRBJ1-1	-	18	-	TGTGCCAGCAGTTTTCGTTGGGGTCGCCGCGGGAGTAACACTGAAGCTTTCTTT	CASSFRWGRRGSNTEAFF
TRBV28	TRBJ1-3	-	13	-	TGTGCCAGCAGACTCGACAGGGGAAACACCATATATTTT	CASRLDRGNTIYF
TRBV9	TRBJ2-3	-	14	-	TGTGCCAGCAGCCCCCTGAGTTCATCGGATACGCAGTATTTT	CASSPLSSSDTQYF
TRBV4-1	TRBJ2-7	-	15	TRBD1	TGCGCCAGCAGCCCGACGGGACAGACCTCCTACGAGCAGTACTTC	CASSPTGQTSYEQYF
TRBV15	TRBJ2-1	once	16	TRBD1	TGTGCCACCAGCCCTCTAACAGGGGGCATCGACAATGAGCAGTTCTTC	CATSPLTGGIDNEQFF
TRBV5-4	TRBJ2-3	-	16	-	TGTGCCAGCAGCCTGCGACGGACTTGGGACACAGATACGCAGTATTTT	CASSLRRTWDTDTQYF
TRBV15	TRBJ2-4	-	15	-	TGTGCCACCAGCAGGGGGGGCGCGGGGGTAAACATTCAGTACTTC	CATSRGGAGVNIQYF
TRBV7-2	TRBJ1-1	few	15	-	TGTGCCAGCAGCGTTGACAGCGCCATGAACACTGAAGCTTTCTTT	CASSVDSAMNTEAFF
TRBV2	TRBJ1-2	-	14	TRBD1	TGTGCCAGCACCCAATTAGGGACAGGGAGGGGCTACACCTTC	CASTQLGTGRGYTF
TRBV7-9	TRBJ2-7	-	14	-	TGTGCCAGCAGCATTTTCGGCGGAGGGGACGAGCAGTACTTC	CASSIFGGGDEQYF
TRBV2	TRBJ1-5	-	12	-	TGTGCCAGCAACAGGTACGGACCGCCCCAGCATTTT	CASNRYGPPQHF
TRBV5-4	TRBJ1-2	-	14	-	TGTGCCAGCAGCTTGATAGAACCCGACTATGGCTACACCTTC	CASSLIEPDYGYTF
TRBV2	TRBJ2-5	-	17	TRBD2	TGTGCCAGCAGTGTGGTTAGGACTAGCGGGGGATCGGAGACCCAGTACTTC	CASSVVRTSGGSETQYF
TRBV29-1	TRBJ1-2	-	13	-	TGCAGCGTTGACTTCGGACAGCCCTATGGCTACACCTTC	CSVDFGQPYGYTF
TRBV5-6	TRBJ1-4	-	14	-	TGTGCCAGCAGCTTGGGCAGTTTTAATGAAAAACTGTTTTTT	CASSLGSFNEKLFF
TRBV4-3	TRBJ1-2	-	15	-	TGCGCCAGCAGCCAAGATTGGAAGGGGTCCTATGGCTACACCTTC	CASSQDWKGSYGYTF